This T cell receptor (beta chain) originates from a study of shared clonotypes between healthy human individuals. The study, taken as a whole, reports: Despite large depth, rarefaction showed incomplete sorted-subset sequencing. Clonotypes which were not shared had lower generation probabilities than clonotypes that all four donors shared.

The donors, all of them Caucasian adults, lived in Nashville, Tennessee. Germline CDR1 LNHDA, CDR2 SQIVND (reference sequence). The CDR3 is 14 amino acids. V gave up 6 bases and J gave up 4 bases, with 15 bases separating them. In regard to this clone: As yet, its antigen is unknown.

Produced via immunoSEQ multiplex PCR; TCRdb's table is partial and in-frame only. The sample holds 2 million to 2.5 million clones, 85% to 95% seen once. This TCR was recovered from a man between 18 and 35 years old in good health. This sequence joins TRBV19 and TRBJ1-2; D unresolved. The sequenced sample consisted of naive CD4+ T cells sorted from blood. The subset was: CD45RA+ positively selected. In DNA form, the CDR3 reads TGTGCCAGTAGGGTGGGCGGGAGCGGCTATGGCTACACCTTC. Translation gives CASRVGGSGYGYTF.